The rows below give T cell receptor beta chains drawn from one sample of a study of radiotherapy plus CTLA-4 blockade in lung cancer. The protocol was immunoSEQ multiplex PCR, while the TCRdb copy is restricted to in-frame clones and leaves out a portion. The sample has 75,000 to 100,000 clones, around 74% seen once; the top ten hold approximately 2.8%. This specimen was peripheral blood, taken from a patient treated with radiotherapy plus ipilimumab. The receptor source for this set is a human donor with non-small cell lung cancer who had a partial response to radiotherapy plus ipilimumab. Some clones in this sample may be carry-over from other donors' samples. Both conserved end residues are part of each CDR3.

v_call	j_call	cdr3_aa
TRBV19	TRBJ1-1	CASSKQNTEAFF
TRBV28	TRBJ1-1	CASSLSTGALNTEAFF
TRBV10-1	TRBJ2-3	CASSEARGGGGTDTQYF
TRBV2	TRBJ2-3	CASSRQGGSDTQYF
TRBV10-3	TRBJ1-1	CAINQGRLNTEAFF
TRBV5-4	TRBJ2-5	CASSLRGTPETQYF
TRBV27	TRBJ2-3	CASSITNTDTQYF
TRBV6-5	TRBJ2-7	CASSSWEPPYEQYF
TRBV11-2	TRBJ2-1	CASSLGGGRWDEQFF
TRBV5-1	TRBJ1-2	CASSPGQVPGYTF
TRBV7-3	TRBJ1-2	CASSLRSGQAGDGYTF
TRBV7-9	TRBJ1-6	CASSLMGTGNSPLHF
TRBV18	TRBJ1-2	CASSARETNYGYTF
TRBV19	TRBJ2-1	CASRRASGGENEQFF
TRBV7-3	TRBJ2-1	CASSSVAAGNEQFF
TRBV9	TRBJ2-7	CASSVGGQSYEQYF
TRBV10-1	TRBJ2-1	CASSGTRAGDEQFF
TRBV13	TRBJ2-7	CASSLGGTGEYEQYF
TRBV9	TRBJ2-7	CASSVGQGATYEQYF
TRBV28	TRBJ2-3	CASADHGGATDTQYF
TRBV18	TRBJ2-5	CASSPRAGVETQYF
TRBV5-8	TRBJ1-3	CASRWGGIYTPGNTIYF
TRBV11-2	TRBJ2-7	CASSLALVSGEQYF
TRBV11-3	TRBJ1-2	CASSLGVQAYGYTF
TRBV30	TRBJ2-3	CAWLGWGGSTDTQYF
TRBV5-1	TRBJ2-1	CASSRPEIAGANEQFF
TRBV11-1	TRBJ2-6	CASRLTGAGANVLTF
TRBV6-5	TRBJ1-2	CASSYKQGAHGYTF
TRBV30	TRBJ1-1	CAWSLRQNTEAFF
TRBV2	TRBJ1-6	CASSGQSYNSPLHF
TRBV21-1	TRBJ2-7	CASSKARQARSYEQYF